This TCR beta chain came from a study of OX40 agonist ivuxolimab in advanced cancers. Overall study context: Three patients, one with hepatocellular carcinoma and two with cutaneous melanoma, achieved partial responses.

Libraries were prepared by immunoSEQ multiplex PCR; TCRdb keeps only in-frame clonotypes and omits some of them. The sample yields 55,000 to 70,000 clones, around 83% seen once. V was pared by 6 bases and J by 6 bases, with 21 bases between. The germline V gene has CDR1 MDHEN and CDR2 SYDVKM. CDR3 size: 16 residues. The input for sequencing was CD4+ or CD8+ T cells sorted from blood, taken in a trial of the OX40 agonist ivuxolimab. The clonotype was recovered from an adult with an advanced solid tumor such as melanoma, head and neck, liver or kidney cancer. This chain links TRBV28 with TRBJ2-1; D call uncertain. This CDR3 is CASSRSSSFGSNEQFF. CDR3 nucleotides: TGTGCCAGCAGCCGTAGTAGCAGCTTTGGGTCCAATGAGCAGTTCTTC.